A single sample is the source of the 14 T cell receptor beta chains below, sequenced in a study of OX40 agonist ivuxolimab in advanced cancers. The library was prepared using the immunoSEQ multiplex PCR assay. TCRdb carries this immuneACCESS record with in-frame sequences only. Its versions omit some clonotypes, under half of them owing to an unresolved V gene in the studies checked, with the rest unexplained. Within this sample are over 150,000 clones, with approximately 94% of them counted one time only. The ten largest make up around 0.28% of the sample. The sequenced sample was CD4+ or CD8+ T cells sorted from blood, obtained in a trial of the OX40 agonist ivuxolimab. The origin of the receptors is an adult with an advanced solid tumor such as melanoma, head and neck, liver or kidney cancer.

The J gene is TRBJ1-1, the V gene TRBV6-6, with D hard to call. Trimming left V 2 bases short and J 5 bases short, with 9 bases between. Germline-derived CDR1 and CDR2 are MNHNY and SVGAGI (reference sequence). CDR3 length equals 13 residues. Here the CDR3 DNA reads TGTGCCAGCAGTTACCTCACGGGGACTGAAGCTTTCTTT. It codes for CASSYLTGTEAFF.

The chain combines TRBV5-1 with TRBJ1-2, with 9 bases aligning to TRBD1. In germline, CDR1 is SGHRS, CDR2 YFSETQ. Trimming took 8 bases from V and 6 from J; bases not matched to a gene: 2. The CDR3 loop spans 11 amino acids. The DNA for the CDR3 is TGCGCCAGTGGACAGGGGAATGGCTACACCTTC. It yields the protein CASGQGNGYTF.

The rearrangement links TRBV10-3 to TRBJ1-1; 9 positions match TRBD1. Trimming took 2 bases from V and 4 from J; bases not matched to a gene: 2. The CDR3 covers 14 residues. Germline lookup yields CDR1 ENHRY and CDR2 SYGVKD. CDR3 loop: CAISERDRATEAFF. The CDR3 region has the DNA TGTGCCATCAGTGAGCGGGACAGGGCCACTGAAGCTTTCTTT.

The rearrangement joins TRBV9 to TRBJ1-5; perhaps TRBD1 as D (6 bases). The CDR3 runs 14 residues. V lost 3 bases and J 6 bases, leaving 13 bases between the germline ends. CDR1 SGDLS and CDR2 YYNGEE come from the germline V gene. The CDR3 sequence is CASSETGTGQPQHF. As DNA, the CDR3 is TGTGCCAGCAGCGAGACAGGTACAGGTCAGCCCCAGCATTTT.

As to this clone: The germline gene is not matched at one end of the junction; a read error may be the cause. J is TRBJ1-1 and V is TRBV5-1, with no clear D. CDR3 size: 14 residues. The germline CDR1 and CDR2 sequences are SGHRS and YFSETQ. The CDR3 DNA sequence: TGCGTCAGCAGCCCTCAGTACGTGGACACTGAAGCTTTCTTT. Its translation: CVSSPQYVDTEAFF.

V is TRBV10-1 and J is TRBJ2-5; 7 nucleotides agree with TRBD2. The CDR3 covers 16 residues. With 0 bases clipped from V and 2 bases from J, the junction kept 6 bases outside the gene matches. Germline CDR1 and CDR2: WNHNN and SYGVQD (reference sequence). In DNA, the CDR3 is TGCGCCAGCAGTGAGTCTAACCAAGCGGGACAAGAGACCCAGTACTTC. This encodes CASSESNQAGQETQYF.

The chain links TRBV6-1 to TRBJ2-2; TRBD1 or TRBD2 may be the D gene (6 bases each). With 2 bases removed from V and 2 bases from J, the gap between germline ends came to 15 bases. Germline loops: CDR1 MNHNS, CDR2 SASEGT. The CDR3 runs to 17 residues. CDR3: CASSELWGADNTGELFF. In DNA, the CDR3 is TGTGCCAGCAGTGAACTGTGGGGGGCCGATAACACCGGGGAGCTGTTTTTT.

This chain joins TRBV6-5 and TRBJ2-2; D may be TRBD1 (6 bases). The CDR3 spans 14 residues. Germline CDR1 and CDR2: MNHEY and SVGAGI. The V and J ends lost 8 bases and 4 bases respectively, with 14 bases between them. This CDR3 is CASAKGGFTGELFF. DNA for the CDR3: TGTGCCAGCGCCAAAGGGGGATTCACCGGGGAGCTGTTTTTT.

The CDR3 protein is CASRRGYTGELFF. DNA for the CDR3: TGCGCCAGCAGACGGGGTTACACCGGGGAGCTGTTTTTT. The genes are TRBV5-1 and TRBJ2-2, with D possibly matching TRBD2 (5 bases). The CDR3 spans 13 residues. V was shortened by 5 bases and J by 3 bases, with 8 bases between the two germline ends. CDR1 and CDR2 from the germline V gene are SGHRS and YFSETQ.

The chain recombines TRBV5-4 with TRBJ1-5; tentatively, D is TRBD1 (6 bases). V gave up 4 bases and J gave up 5 bases, with 10 bases separating them. Looked up from germline, CDR1 is SGHNT and CDR2 is YYREEE (reference sequence). The CDR3 sequence is 13 residues long. CDR3 region: CASSTGLDQPQHF. The CDR3 DNA reads TGTGCCAGCAGCACAGGGTTAGATCAGCCCCAGCATTTT.

The chain couples TRBV9 to TRBJ1-5, with D unclear. The CDR3 sequence is 14 residues long. CDR1 and CDR2 from the germline V gene are SGDLS and YYNGEE. Between the trimmed V and J ends, which lost 4 bases and 0 bases, there was a span of 8 bases. CDR3 amino acids: CASSPTYSNQPQHF. DNA for the CDR3: TGTGCCAGCAGCCCCACTTATAGCAATCAGCCCCAGCATTTT.

The J gene is TRBJ1-1, the V gene TRBV27; unclear D gene. This CDR3 has 14 residues. Between the trimmed V and J ends, which lost 6 bases and 4 bases, there was a span of 15 bases. Per germline, CDR1 MNHEY and CDR2 SMNVEV (reference sequence). This chain's CDR3 is CASSSRVEGTEAFF. The CDR3 nucleotides read TGTGCCAGCAGCTCAAGGGTAGAGGGCACTGAAGCTTTCTTT.

J is TRBJ2-7 and V is TRBV6-5; D is unclear. V was clipped by 6 bases and J by 4 bases, with 16 bases between them. The CDR3 runs 14 residues. Germline CDR1 reads MNHEY; CDR2 reads SVGAGI. CDR3 nucleotide sequence: TGTGCCAGCAGCGACCACTCTGGGGTTTACGAGCAGTACTTC. Translating it yields CASSDHSGVYEQYF.

This chain joins TRBV28 and TRBJ2-7; D is perhaps TRBD1 or TRBD2 (6 bases each). Germline CDR1 is MDHEN and CDR2 is SYDVKM. V lost 7 bases, J lost 2 bases, and 21 bases lay in between. The CDR3 loop spans 16 amino acids. The CDR3 here is CASTKGGIEKAYEQYF. CDR3 sequence (DNA): TGTGCCAGCACCAAGGGGGGAATCGAGAAGGCCTACGAGCAGTACTTC. Full variable domain (missing parts from reference TRBV28 and TRBJ2-7): DVKVTQSSRYLVKRTGEKVFLECVQDMDHENMFWYRQDPGLGLRLIYFSYDVKMKEKGDIPEGYSVSREKKERFSLILESASTNQTSMYLCASTKGGIEKAYEQYFGPGTRLTVT.